These 25 T cell receptor beta chains share one sample of origin, sequenced in a study of cytomegalovirus exposure and HLA in healthy donors (dated by TCRdb to 2017 to 2019). The method was the immunoSEQ multiplex PCR assay. A mixture of 60 forward primers for TCR Vbeta segments and 13 reverse primers for TCR Jbeta segments was used in the multiplex PCR. Here the immuneACCESS table is served through TCRdb, limited to in-frame sequences with V and J called. Missing clones are a known gap in these copies; in checked studies unresolved V genes cover under half, and the rest lacks a known reason. This sample comprises about 140,000 clones, 70% to 85% of them detected only once. The ten biggest clones cover approximately 2.3% of the sample. The sequencing sample was made of PBMCs. These receptors came from a male donor in good health and CMV-seronegative.

This chain joins TRBV7-6 and TRBJ2-5; D call uncertain. Trimming removed 5 bases at V and 5 bases at J, with 6 bases between. This CDR3 has 11 residues. Looked up from germline, CDR1 is SGHVS and CDR2 is FNYEAQ. The CDR3 DNA follows: TGTGCCAGCAGCCCCTTGGAGACCCAGTACTTC. Its protein product is CASSPLETQYF.

The CDR3 spells CASTTTIGYTF. In nucleotides, the CDR3 is TGTGCCAGCACCACTACTATTGGCTACACCTTC. This rearrangement joins TRBV9 to TRBJ1-2; D uncertain. CDR1 is SGDLS and CDR2 is YYNGEE in the germline V gene. The length of the CDR3 is 11 residues. The germline V and J ends were trimmed by 6 bases and 7 bases, with 10 bases remaining between them.

V usage is TRBV19 and J usage is TRBJ1-1; D uncertain. Germline lookup yields CDR1 LNHDA and CDR2 SQIVND (reference sequence). V was cut by 6 bases and J by 1 base, with 15 bases left in between. CDR3 length: 15 residues. CDR3 nucleotides: TGTGCCAGTAGCTATGGCCTGAGGTCGAACACTGAAGCTTTCTTT. Residues: CASSYGLRSNTEAFF. The full variable domain, its missing parts supplied by reference TRBV19 and TRBJ1-1, is DGGITQSPKYLFRKEGQNVTLSCEQNLNHDAMYWYRQDPGQGLRLIYYSQIVNDFQKGDIAEGYSVSREKKESFPLTVTSAQKNPTAFYLCASSYGLRSNTEAFFGQGTRLTVV.

In nucleotides, the CDR3 is TGTGCCAGCAGCGTAGCTATAGGACTGGAGCCCAACTATGGCTACACCTTC. Protein: CASSVAIGLEPNYGYTF. The chain is built from TRBV9 and TRBJ1-2; no reliable D call. Deletions cut 0 bases from V and 2 bases from J, with 17 bases between. Germline values: CDR1 SGDLS, CDR2 YYNGEE. The CDR3 is made up of 17 amino acids.

The rearrangement uses TRBV9 and TRBJ2-3; unclear D gene. Germline CDR1 reads SGDLS; CDR2 reads YYNGEE. V dropped 3 bases and J dropped 1 base, with 12 bases sitting between them. The length of the CDR3 is 15 residues. In DNA form, the CDR3 reads TGTGCCAGCAGCGCCGGCGGAATCGGCACAGATACGCAGTATTTT. Its protein is CASSAGGIGTDTQYF.

This sequence joins TRBV28 and TRBJ1-2, with 9 nucleotides matching TRBD1. CDR3 size: 13 residues. J lost 8 bases, V lost 6 bases, and 7 bases had no gene match. The germline gives CDR1 MDHEN, CDR2 SYDVKM. This CDR3 is CASRRGQGLGYTF. Written as DNA, the CDR3 is TGTGCCAGCAGGCGGGGACAGGGCCTGGGCTACACCTTC.

J is TRBJ2-1 and V is TRBV27; 11 positions agree with TRBD2. J gave up 3 bases and V 5 bases, and 3 bases lay outside the gene matches. Germline values: CDR1 MNHEY, CDR2 SMNVEV (reference sequence). The CDR3 has 15 residues. The CDR3 bases are TGTGCCAGCAGTGCAGGACTAGCGGGCTACAATGAGCAGTTCTTC. Amino acid sequence: CASSAGLAGYNEQFF.

The chain combines TRBV7-9 with TRBJ2-7; a possible D gene is TRBD2 (6 bases). The CDR3 extends over 14 amino acids. Germline V gene data show CDR1 as SEHNR and CDR2 as FQNEAQ (reference sequence). Trimming shortened V by 1 base and J by 4 bases, and 11 bases separated the two germline ends. The CDR3, as DNA: TGTGCCAGCAGCTTAGTCGCGGGGAATTACGAGCAGTACTTC. It specifies CASSLVAGNYEQYF. Based on the CDR3 plus reference TRBV7-9 and TRBJ2-7, the full variable domain is DTGVSQNPRHKITKRGQNVTFRCDPISEHNRLYWYRQTLGQGPEFLTYFQNEAQLEKSRLLSDRFSAERPKGSFSTLEIQRTEQGDSAMYLCASSLVAGNYEQYFGPGTRLTVT.

The chain joins TRBV7-2 to TRBJ1-5, with 7 bases fitting TRBD1. The CDR3 extends over 19 amino acids. V was clipped by 3 bases and J by 3 bases; unmatched bases: 17. CDR1 and CDR2 from the germline V gene are SGHTA and FQGNSA. The CDR3 loop reads CASSFLRTGAGLDNQPQHF. DNA for the CDR3: TGTGCCAGCAGCTTCCTTCGGACAGGCGCAGGGCTTGACAATCAGCCCCAGCATTTT.

The genes are TRBV7-2 and TRBJ2-7; no clear D gene. V lost 5 bases and J lost 2, with 7 bases in between. The CDR3 loop spans 12 amino acids. The germline V gene encodes CDR1 SGHTA and CDR2 FQGNSA. The CDR3 region has the DNA TGTGCCAGCAGCCCCGGTGCCTACGAGCAGTACTTC. Translated, it gives CASSPGAYEQYF.

This clone was seen more than once but under ten times. The chain has TRBV11-2 and TRBJ2-7; possibly TRBD2 for D (5 bases). Germline CDR1 SGHAT, CDR2 FQNNGV. Trimming took 6 bases from V and 6 from J, leaving 9 bases between them. The CDR3 extends over 11 amino acids. The CDR3 DNA reads as TGTGCCAGCAGACGCGGAGGCGAGCAGTACTTC. Amino acids: CASRRGGEQYF.

This chain uses TRBV19 with TRBJ1-1; tentatively, D is TRBD1 (5 bases). This CDR3 region has 12 residues. V was clipped by 7 bases and J by 5 bases, with 11 bases between them. Per the germline V gene, CDR1 is LNHDA and CDR2 is SQIVND (reference sequence). The CDR3 DNA sequence: TGTGCCAGTAATAACGGGGGGACTGAAGCTTTCTTT. This gives the protein CASNNGGTEAFF.

This chain connects TRBV9 to TRBJ1-1, with D perhaps TRBD1 (5 bases). Trimming took off 4 bases at V and 4 bases at J, with 8 bases between the two ends. Per the germline V gene, CDR1 is SGDLS and CDR2 is YYNGEE. The length of the CDR3 is 12 residues. In DNA form, the CDR3 reads TGTGCCAGCAGCCGGGGGAGCACTGAAGCTTTCTTT. Amino acids: CASSRGSTEAFF.

The J gene is TRBJ1-1, the V gene TRBV5-1; D gene unclear. V was pared by 3 bases and J by 1 base, with 7 bases between. The CDR3 is made up of 13 amino acids. Per the germline V gene, CDR1 is SGHRS and CDR2 is YFSETQ. The CDR3 coding sequence is TGCGCCAGCAGCTCCACAGCGAACACTGAAGCTTTCTTT. Translating it yields CASSSTANTEAFF.

This clone was seen once. The rearrangement links TRBV10-2 to TRBJ1-1, with D maybe TRBD1 (6 bases). The germline gives CDR1 WSHSY, CDR2 SAAADI. CDR3 length: 15 amino acids. V lost 3 bases and J lost 1, with 12 bases in between. Here the CDR3 reads CASSDKDSENTEAFF. In DNA, the CDR3 is TGCGCCAGCAGTGATAAGGACAGCGAGAACACTGAAGCTTTCTTT.

The chain uses TRBV5-6 and TRBJ2-7; TRBD2 might be the D (5 bases). Germline CDR1 and CDR2: SGHDT and YYEEEE. This CDR3 is 13 amino acids long. V lost 4 bases and J 4 bases, leaving 12 bases between the germline ends. CDR3 sequence: CASSPTPGYEQYF. The CDR3 DNA sequence: TGTGCCAGCAGCCCGACACCGGGATACGAGCAGTACTTC.

The J gene is TRBJ2-1, the V gene TRBV15; tentatively, D is TRBD2 (7 bases). Germline CDR1 is LNHNV and CDR2 is YYDKDF (reference sequence). This CDR3 has 16 amino acids. V lost 8 bases, J lost 1 base, and 18 bases lay in between. The DNA for the CDR3 is TGTGCCACCCTGGGCGGGGGCGGGGCTTCCTACAATGAGCAGTTCTTC. It translates to CATLGGGGASYNEQFF.

The chain links TRBV28 to TRBJ2-1; the match to TRBD2 covers 8 bases. The ends lost 6 bases at V and 7 bases at J; junction bases unmatched: 11. The CDR3 spans 15 residues. Germline values: CDR1 MDHEN, CDR2 SYDVKM. The CDR3, as DNA: TGTGCCAGCAGCACAGCGGGAGCCCTTTGGAATGAGCAGTTCTTC. Encoded protein: CASSTAGALWNEQFF.

This clone has only a few counts. The chain couples TRBV6-1 to TRBJ2-7; weak D call: TRBD1 (7 bases). CDR1 is MNHNS and CDR2 is SASEGT in the germline V gene. Between the trimmed V and J ends, which lost 5 bases and 3 bases, there was a span of 17 bases. The CDR3 is 15 amino acids. The CDR3, as DNA: TGTGCCAGCAGTCCCAGGGGGACGGGACTCTACGAGCAGTACTTC. It specifies CASSPRGTGLYEQYF.

There are a few counts of this clone. The chain couples TRBV12-2 to TRBJ2-3; the table names TRBD2, a call not compared with the DNA. TRBV12-2 is noted as a pseudogene. The CDR3 sequence is 18 residues long. The CDR3 sequence is CASRLGYRLAEDTDTQYF. The DNA of the CDR3 is TGTGCAAGTCGCTTAGGGTATCGACTAGCGGAGGACACAGATACGCAGTATTTT.

The chain joins TRBV2 to TRBJ2-7; TRBD1 agrees at 7 bases. The CDR3 runs to 17 residues. CDR1 SNHLY and CDR2 FYNNEI come from the germline V gene. The trim removed 7 bases at V and 1 base at J, leaving 16 bases unmatched. CDR3 in DNA: TGTGCCAGCATGAAAGACAGGGAGAGGCCCAATTCCTACGAGCAGTACTTC. This translates into CASMKDRERPNSYEQYF.

This chain uses TRBV13 with TRBJ2-1; 7 positions agree with TRBD2. J lost 7 bases, V lost 5 bases, and 2 bases had no gene match. The germline CDR1 and CDR2 sequences are PRHDT and FYEKMQ (reference sequence). The CDR3 length is 12 residues. The CDR3 spells CASSPLANEQFF. The CDR3 DNA sequence: TGTGCCAGCAGCCCACTAGCGAATGAGCAGTTCTTC.

The chain combines TRBV27 with TRBJ2-7; 8 bases line up with TRBD1. Germline V lookup: CDR1 MNHEY, CDR2 SMNVEV (reference sequence). The CDR3 consists of 14 residues. Trimming at V came to 5 bases and at J to 2 bases, leaving 5 bases not matched to a gene. The chain's CDR3 is CASSLGQGAYEQYF. The CDR3 DNA follows: TGTGCCAGCAGTCTTGGACAGGGCGCCTACGAGCAGTACTTC.

The gene calls are TRBV30 and TRBJ1-5; perhaps TRBD1 as D (5 bases). The CDR3 runs to 17 residues. Germline CDR1 is GTSNPN and CDR2 is SVGIG (reference sequence). V lost 0 bases, J lost 5 bases, and 20 bases lay in between. The DNA of the CDR3 is TGTGCCTGGAGTGTGGGGGAGGCGGGAGGAGGACATCAGCCCCAGCATTTT. Its protein product is CAWSVGEAGGGHQPQHF.

This clone was seen just once. The chain joins TRBV27 to TRBJ2-1; 9 bases map to TRBD2. The CDR3 has 16 residues. Germline V gene lookup returns CDR1 MNHEY and CDR2 SMNVEV (reference sequence). The J segment lost 11 bases and the V segment lost 4 bases, leaving 15 bases of the junction unmatched. The CDR3 protein is CASSSTWDTASGKQFF. In DNA form, the CDR3 reads TGTGCCAGCAGTTCAACTTGGGACACCGCTAGCGGGAAGCAGTTCTTC.